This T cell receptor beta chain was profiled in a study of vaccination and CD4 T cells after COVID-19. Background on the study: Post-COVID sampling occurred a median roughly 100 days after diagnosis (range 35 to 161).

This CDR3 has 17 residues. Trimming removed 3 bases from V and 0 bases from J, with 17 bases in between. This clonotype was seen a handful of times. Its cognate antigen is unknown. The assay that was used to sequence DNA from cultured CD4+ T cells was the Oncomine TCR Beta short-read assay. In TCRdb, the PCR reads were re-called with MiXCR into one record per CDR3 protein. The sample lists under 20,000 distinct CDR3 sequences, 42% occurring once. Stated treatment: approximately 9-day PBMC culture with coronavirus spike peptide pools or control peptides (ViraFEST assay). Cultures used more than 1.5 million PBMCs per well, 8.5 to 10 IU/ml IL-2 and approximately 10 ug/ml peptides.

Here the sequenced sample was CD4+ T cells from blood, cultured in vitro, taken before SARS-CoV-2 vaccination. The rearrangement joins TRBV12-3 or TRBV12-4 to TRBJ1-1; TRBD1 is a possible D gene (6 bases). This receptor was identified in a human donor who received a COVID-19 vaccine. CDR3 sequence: CASSFKGGTGMNTEAFF. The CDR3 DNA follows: TGTGCCAGCAGTTTTAAGGGGGGCACAGGGATGAACACTGAAGCTTTCTTT.